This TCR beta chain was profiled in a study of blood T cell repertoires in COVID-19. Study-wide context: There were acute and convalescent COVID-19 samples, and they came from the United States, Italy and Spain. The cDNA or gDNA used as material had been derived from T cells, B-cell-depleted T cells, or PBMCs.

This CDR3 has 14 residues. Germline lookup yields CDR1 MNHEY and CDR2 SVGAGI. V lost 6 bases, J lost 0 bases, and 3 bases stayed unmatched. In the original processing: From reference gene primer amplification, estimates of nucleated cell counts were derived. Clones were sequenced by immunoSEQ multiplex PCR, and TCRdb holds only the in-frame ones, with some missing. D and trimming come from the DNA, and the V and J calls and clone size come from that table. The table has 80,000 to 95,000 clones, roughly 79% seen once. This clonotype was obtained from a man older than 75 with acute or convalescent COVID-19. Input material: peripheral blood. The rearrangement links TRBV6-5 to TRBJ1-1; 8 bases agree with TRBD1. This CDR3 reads CASSTTGVNTEAFF. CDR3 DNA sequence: TGTGCCAGCAGCACGACAGGGGTGAACACTGAAGCTTTCTTT.